The 21 T cell receptor beta chains below were found in one sample sequenced in a study of beta chain features in type 1 diabetes. The study reverse transcribed the entire isolated RNA, so it sequenced expressed TCRB transcripts. Generated by immunoSEQ multiplex PCR, the TCRdb table keeps only in-frame clones and is missing some. The table includes more than 300,000 clones, 10% to 15% detected once. The sample was naive CD4+ T cells from blood. The receptors originated from a man aged 18 to 29 in good health.

The CDR3 sequence is CASSLERWASRSSYNEQFF. The CDR3 bases are TGTGCCAGCAGCTTAGAACGTTGGGCTAGCCGGAGCTCCTACAATGAGCAGTTCTTC. The V gene is TRBV7-8, the J gene TRBJ2-1, with D possibly TRBD2 on 5 matching bases. CDR1 and CDR2 (germline): SGHVS, FQNEAQ. The CDR3 totals 19 residues. Between the trimmed V and J ends, which lost 1 base and 0 bases, there was a span of 19 bases.

The table lists this clone with a few counts. V and J are TRBV5-1 and TRBJ2-3; D ambiguous. V lost 1 base to trimming and J lost 0 bases, with 12 bases between them. The CDR3 covers 16 residues. CDR1 SGHRS and CDR2 YFSETQ come from the germline V gene. The CDR3 DNA reads as TGCGCCAGCAGCTTGAGTTCTAGTACTAGCACAGATACGCAGTATTTT. Protein: CASSLSSSTSTDTQYF.

There are a few counts of this clone. The V call is TRBV7-2, the J call TRBJ2-7; possible D gene TRBD2, 6 bases. The CDR3 sequence is 15 residues long. The germline V and J ends were trimmed by 3 bases and 3 bases, with 15 bases remaining between them. Per germline, CDR1 SGHTA and CDR2 FQGNSA. CDR3 amino acids: CASSLRGGNFYEQYF. CDR3 DNA: TGTGCCAGCAGCTTGCGGGGCGGGAACTTCTACGAGCAGTACTTC.

The chain couples TRBV19 to TRBJ2-7, with a weak D call TRBD1 (5 bases). V was cut by 6 bases and J by 1 base, with 10 bases left in between. Germline assignment: CDR1 LNHDA and CDR2 SQIVND (reference sequence). The CDR3 is 13 residues long. CDR3 bases: TGTGCCAGTAGGTCCCAGGGTTCCTACGAGCAGTACTTC. Encoded protein: CASRSQGSYEQYF. The whole variable domain, filled in from reference TRBV19 and TRBJ2-7, reads DGGITQSPKYLFRKEGQNVTLSCEQNLNHDAMYWYRQDPGQGLRLIYYSQIVNDFQKGDIAEGYSVSREKKESFPLTVTSAQKNPTAFYLCASRSQGSYEQYFGPGTRLTVT.

The J gene is TRBJ1-4, the V gene TRBV4-3; perhaps TRBD1 as D (6 bases). Germline assignment: CDR1 LGHNA and CDR2 YSLEER. Trimming took 0 bases from V and 7 from J, leaving 12 bases between them. This CDR3 region has 15 residues. The CDR3 protein is CASSQDLQGGEKLFF. The CDR3 DNA is TGCGCCAGCAGCCAAGATCTACAGGGTGGTGAAAAACTGTTTTTT.

This chain uses TRBV9 with TRBJ1-2; possible D gene TRBD1, 6 bases. Germline V gene lookup returns CDR1 SGDLS and CDR2 YYNGEE. The ends were cut back, 4 bases at V and 1 base at J, with 14 bases in the middle. The CDR3 has 15 residues. DNA of the CDR3: TGTGCCAGCAGCAGAGGTGGACAGAATAACTATGGCTACACCTTC. It is translated as CASSRGGQNNYGYTF.

This clone showed up just a few times. The chain employs TRBV4-2 and TRBJ2-2, with a tentative D call TRBD1 (5 bases). Looked up from germline, CDR1 is LGHNA and CDR2 is YNFKEQ. The CDR3 length is 18 residues. V was clipped by 4 bases and J by 5 bases, with 23 bases between them. In nucleotides, the CDR3 is TGTGCCAGCAGCCCAGCTGGGGCAATAACACAGAAGACCGGGGAGCTGTTTTTT. It translates to CASSPAGAITQKTGELFF.

This clone came up a few times. The chain is built from TRBV29-1 and TRBJ1-1, with 8 bases aligning to TRBD1. The CDR3 has 13 amino acids. Germline V gene data show CDR1 as SQVTM and CDR2 as ANQGSEA. V gave up 7 bases and J gave up 2 bases; unmatched junction bases: 6. The CDR3 coding sequence is TGCAGCGGCACTACAGGGGGTAACACTGAAGCTTTCTTT. It yields the protein CSGTTGGNTEAFF.

This chain connects TRBV6-1 to TRBJ1-3; D is unclear. Trimming shortened V by 2 bases and J by 0 bases, and 14 bases separated the two germline ends. Germline CDR1 and CDR2: MNHNS and SASEGT. There are 17 residues in the CDR3. The CDR3 sequence: CASSESAGISSGNTIYF. The CDR3 DNA reads as TGTGCCAGCAGTGAATCAGCCGGGATTTCCTCTGGAAACACCATATATTTT.

This clone was found a few times. The rearrangement joins TRBV2 to TRBJ2-5; D unresolved. V was cut by 4 bases and J by 5 bases, with 11 bases left in between. CDR1 and CDR2 (germline): SNHLY, FYNNEI. The CDR3 covers 13 residues. The CDR3: CASSVASRETQYF. CDR3 DNA sequence: TGTGCCAGCAGTGTAGCCTCTAGGGAGACCCAGTACTTC. Using reference TRBV2 and TRBJ2-5 for the parts outside the CDR3, the full variable domain is EPEVTQTPSHQVTQMGQEVILRCVPISNHLYFYWYRQILGQKVEFLVSFYNNEISEKSEIFDDQFSVERPDGSNFTLKIRSTKLEDSAMYFCASSVASRETQYFGPGTRLLVL.

Remarks on this clone: In the same sample, other DNA sequences code for this CDR3. The CDR3 DNA is TGTGCCAGCAGTTTAGGCGGGGCCTCCTACAATGAGCAGTTCTTC. It codes for CASSLGGASYNEQFF. V is TRBV28 and J is TRBJ2-1; tentative D call: TRBD2 (6 bases). V was trimmed by 2 bases and J by 0 bases, leaving 8 bases between them. The CDR3 runs to 15 residues. The V gene's germline CDR1 is MDHEN and CDR2 SYDVKM. Drawing the rest from reference TRBV28 and TRBJ2-1, the complete variable domain is DVKVTQSSRYLVKRTGEKVFLECVQDMDHENMFWYRQDPGLGLRLIYFSYDVKMKEKGDIPEGYSVSREKKERFSLILESASTNQTSMYLCASSLGGASYNEQFFGPGTRLTVL.

This chain uses TRBV6-5 with TRBJ1-6, with 11 bases that match TRBD1. This CDR3 contains 14 residues. Looked up from germline, CDR1 is MNHEY and CDR2 is SVGAGI. The ends lost 7 bases at V and 7 bases at J; junction bases unmatched: 3. CDR3 bases: TGTGCCAGCACCCGGGACAGGGGGAATTCACCCCTCCACTTT. Amino acid sequence: CASTRDRGNSPLHF.

The V gene is TRBV7-2, the J gene TRBJ2-3; D gene uncertain. V shed 5 bases and J shed 4 bases, with 10 bases lying between them. The CDR3 has 13 residues. Germline assignment: CDR1 SGHTA and CDR2 FQGNSA. CDR3 bases: TGTGCCAGCAGCCTTACCCGGGCAGATACGCAGTATTTT. Protein: CASSLTRADTQYF.

The rearrangement links TRBV19 to TRBJ2-7; TRBD2 matches 10 bases. Germline loops: CDR1 LNHDA, CDR2 SQIVND (reference sequence). J gave up 3 bases and V 7 bases, and 9 bases lay outside the gene matches. This CDR3 spans 15 amino acids. The CDR3 sequence: CASTLNPSGGYEQYF. The CDR3 DNA is TGTGCCAGTACCCTCAATCCTAGCGGGGGCTACGAGCAGTACTTC.

The chain combines TRBV6-4 with TRBJ1-6; 9 nucleotides line up with TRBD1. V was pared by 3 bases and J by 13 bases, with 4 bases of the junction left unmatched. The CDR3 covers 13 residues. Germline V gene sequence: CDR1 MRHNA, CDR2 SNTAGT. CDR3 coding DNA: TGTGCCAGCAGTGATAACAGGGGGCAGCCCCTCCACTTT. It encodes CASSDNRGQPLHF.

This clone showed up just a few times. The chain uses TRBV30 and TRBJ2-7; 7 nucleotides agree with TRBD1. This CDR3 is 14 amino acids long. V trimming: 6 bases; J trimming: 0 bases; junction bases outside the gene matches: 8. Germline values: CDR1 GTSNPN, CDR2 SVGIG (reference sequence). This chain's CDR3 is CACVTGYSSYEQYF. CDR3 nucleotide sequence: TGTGCCTGCGTGACAGGGTATAGCTCCTACGAGCAGTACTTC.

This clone was found once. The chain couples TRBV10-3 to TRBJ1-2, with TRBD1 as a possible D gene (6 bases). The CDR3 has 12 residues. Germline-derived CDR1 and CDR2 are ENHRY and SYGVKD. V lost 6 bases, J lost 9 bases, and 14 bases lay in between. The CDR3, as DNA: TGTGCCATCAGGGGGACACGGCGGAGCTACACCTTC. Translation gives CAIRGTRRSYTF.

The rearrangement links TRBV18 to TRBJ1-1; D is possibly TRBD1 (6 bases). CDR1 KGHSH and CDR2 LQKENI come from the germline V gene. Trimming shortened V by 2 bases and J by 1 base, and 17 bases separated the two germline ends. There are 17 residues in the CDR3. The CDR3 DNA reads TGTGCCAGCTCACCAGGGGGCCTCGGGTGGCGGAACACTGAAGCTTTCTTT. Translation: CASSPGGLGWRNTEAFF.

In its sample, this clone was seen a few times. This same CDR3 is encoded by further DNA sequences in the sample. The chain's CDR3 is CASSSPGQGAYEQYF. The CDR3 bases are TGTGCCAGCAGTTCGCCGGGACAGGGGGCGTACGAGCAGTACTTC. V gene TRBV28 combines with J gene TRBJ2-7; 12 bases match TRBD1. Germline-derived CDR1 and CDR2 are MDHEN and SYDVKM. The CDR3 loop spans 15 amino acids. The V gene end was trimmed by 4 bases and the J gene end by 4 bases; junction bases not matched to a gene: 5.

The CDR3 DNA reads as TGTGCCAGCAGTCCAAACAGGGGGCTTTGGGGGGGCTACACCTTC. It yields the protein CASSPNRGLWGGYTF. The V and J genes are TRBV28 and TRBJ1-2; 9 nucleotides line up with TRBD1. There are 15 residues in the CDR3. CDR1 and CDR2 (germline): MDHEN, SYDVKM. V trimming: 5 bases; J trimming: 8 bases; junction bases outside the gene matches: 12.

The chain employs TRBV7-3 and TRBJ2-7; D is unclear. This CDR3 spans 15 amino acids. V dropped 5 bases and J dropped 1 base, with 15 bases sitting between them. Looked up from germline, CDR1 is SGHTA and CDR2 is FQGTGA. In DNA, the CDR3 is TGTGCCAGCAGCAACAGCCCCGGCCGATCCTACGAGCAGTACTTC. It specifies CASSNSPGRSYEQYF.